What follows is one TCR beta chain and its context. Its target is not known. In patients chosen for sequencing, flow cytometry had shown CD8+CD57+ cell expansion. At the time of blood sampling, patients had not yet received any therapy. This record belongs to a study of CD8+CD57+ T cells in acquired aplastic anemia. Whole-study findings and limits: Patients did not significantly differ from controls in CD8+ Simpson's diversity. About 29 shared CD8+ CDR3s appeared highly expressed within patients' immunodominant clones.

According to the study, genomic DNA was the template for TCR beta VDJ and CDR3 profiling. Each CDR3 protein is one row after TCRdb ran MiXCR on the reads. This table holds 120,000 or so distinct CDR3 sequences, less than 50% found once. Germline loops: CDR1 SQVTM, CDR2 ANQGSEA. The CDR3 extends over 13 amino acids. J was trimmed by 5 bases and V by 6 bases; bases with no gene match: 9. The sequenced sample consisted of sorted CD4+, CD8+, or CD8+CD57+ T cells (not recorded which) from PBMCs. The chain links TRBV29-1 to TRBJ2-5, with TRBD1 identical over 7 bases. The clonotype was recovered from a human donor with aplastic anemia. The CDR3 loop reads CSVPTGQSETQYF. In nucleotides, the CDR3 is TGCAGCGTCCCTACGGGACAGTCGGAGACCCAGTACTTC.